This T cell receptor (beta chain) stems from a study of tumor and adjacent non-tumor tissue in lung cancer. The length of the CDR3 is 13 residues. Germline V gene data show CDR1 as SGHAT and CDR2 as FQDESV (reference sequence). V was pared by 2 bases and J by 6 bases, with 7 bases between. Note on this clonotype: This is likely a read error, given that the CDR3 carries no conserved phenylalanine or tryptophan at its end.

A modified ARM-PCR protocol with three rounds of nested PCR amplified TCRbeta. MiXCR, run by TCRdb on the multiplex PCR reads, gives a single entry per CDR3 protein. The table has roughly 70,000 distinct CDR3 sequences, around 73% seen once. The template was RNA from unsorted bulk tissue. The sequenced sample consisted of lung tumor tissue. The gene calls are TRBV11-1 and TRBJ2-2; no reliable D call. This clonotype was sampled from a man in his sixties with non-small cell lung cancer. The CDR3 DNA sequence: TGTGCCAGCAGCTTAATCGGCGCCGGGGAGCTGTTTTCT. Its protein product is CASSLIGAGELFS.